This entry concerns a single T cell receptor (beta chain). Germline CDR1 SGHNT, CDR2 YYREEE (reference sequence). The CDR3 extends over 15 amino acids. The ends were cut back, 5 bases at V and 1 base at J, with 10 bases in the middle. The data were taken from a study of blood T cell repertoires in COVID-19. Study-level background: In each case, the material was cDNA or gDNA derived from T cells, B-cell-depleted T cells, or PBMCs.

Sequencing used immunoSEQ multiplex PCR; TCRdb keeps in-frame clones, though not all of them. The table records 200,000 to 250,000 clones, about four fifths of them present only once. This receptor was taken from a woman aged 18-35 years with acute or convalescent COVID-19. Sequencing was done on a sample of peripheral blood. The chain uses TRBV5-4 and TRBJ2-6; weak D call: TRBD1 (5 bases). This CDR3 is CASSPPGSGANVLTF. In DNA, the CDR3 is TGTGCCAGCAGTCCCCCAGGGTCTGGGGCCAACGTCCTGACTTTC. Complete variable domain (other parts from reference TRBV5-4 and TRBJ2-6): ETGVTQSPTHLIKTRGQQVTLRCSSQSGHNTVSWYQQALGQGPQFIFQYYREEENGRGNFPPRFSGLQFPNYSSELNVNALELDDSALYLCASSPPGSGANVLTFGAGSRLTVL.